This T cell receptor (beta chain) appears in the sequencing data of a study of blood T cells in healthy people across ages. Broader study findings: Both higher diversity and more naive CD4+ cells marked long-lived donors when set against aged donors.

Trimming took 2 bases from V and 0 from J, leaving 6 bases between them. The CDR3 totals 14 residues. The germline V gene has CDR1 LGHNA and CDR2 YSLEER. Combining a sample-barcoded 5' primer with a J-beta primer mix, a second PCR ran for roughly 6 to 12 cycles. TCRdb called the 5' RACE reads again in MiXCR, with one record for every CDR3 protein. The data hold about 830,000 distinct CDR3 sequences, with less than 80% observed a single time. This clonotype has more than one count but fewer than ten. Its antigen is undetermined. This chain connects TRBV4-3 to TRBJ2-3, with no clear D. The sequenced sample consisted of blood. The TCR was taken from a young man in good health. CDR3 protein: CASSQSRSTDTQYF. CDR3 DNA sequence: TGCGCCAGCAGCCAAAGTCGGAGCACAGATACGCAGTATTTT.